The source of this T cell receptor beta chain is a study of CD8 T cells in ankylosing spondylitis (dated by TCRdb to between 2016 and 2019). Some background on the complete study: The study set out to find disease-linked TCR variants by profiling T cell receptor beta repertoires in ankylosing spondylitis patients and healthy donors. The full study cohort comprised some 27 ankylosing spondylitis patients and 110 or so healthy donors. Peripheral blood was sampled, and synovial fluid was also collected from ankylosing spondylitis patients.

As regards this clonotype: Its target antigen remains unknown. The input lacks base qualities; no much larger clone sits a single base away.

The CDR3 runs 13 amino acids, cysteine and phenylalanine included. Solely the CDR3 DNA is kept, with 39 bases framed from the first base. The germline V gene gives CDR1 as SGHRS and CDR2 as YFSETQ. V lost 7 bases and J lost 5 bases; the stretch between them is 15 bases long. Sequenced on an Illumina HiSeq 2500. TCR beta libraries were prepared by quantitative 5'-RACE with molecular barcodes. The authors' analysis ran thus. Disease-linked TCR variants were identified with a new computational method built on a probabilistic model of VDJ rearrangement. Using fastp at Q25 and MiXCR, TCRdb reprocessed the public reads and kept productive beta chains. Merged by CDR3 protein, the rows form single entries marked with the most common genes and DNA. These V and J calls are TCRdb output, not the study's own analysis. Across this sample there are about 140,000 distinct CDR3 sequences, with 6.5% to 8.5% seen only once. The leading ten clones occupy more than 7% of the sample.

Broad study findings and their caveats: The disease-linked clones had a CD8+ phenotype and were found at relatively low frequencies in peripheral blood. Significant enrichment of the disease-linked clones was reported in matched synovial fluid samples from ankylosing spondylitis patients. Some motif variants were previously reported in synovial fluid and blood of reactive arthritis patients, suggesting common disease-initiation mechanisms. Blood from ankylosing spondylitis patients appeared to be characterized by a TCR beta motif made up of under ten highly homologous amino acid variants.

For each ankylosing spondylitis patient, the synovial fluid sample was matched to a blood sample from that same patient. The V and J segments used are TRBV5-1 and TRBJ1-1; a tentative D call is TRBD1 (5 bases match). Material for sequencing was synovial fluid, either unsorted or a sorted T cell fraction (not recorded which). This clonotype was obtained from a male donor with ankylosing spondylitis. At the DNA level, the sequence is TGCGCCAGCCGTCGGGGCGAGGGGACTGAAGCTTTCTTT. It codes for CASRRGEGTEAFF.